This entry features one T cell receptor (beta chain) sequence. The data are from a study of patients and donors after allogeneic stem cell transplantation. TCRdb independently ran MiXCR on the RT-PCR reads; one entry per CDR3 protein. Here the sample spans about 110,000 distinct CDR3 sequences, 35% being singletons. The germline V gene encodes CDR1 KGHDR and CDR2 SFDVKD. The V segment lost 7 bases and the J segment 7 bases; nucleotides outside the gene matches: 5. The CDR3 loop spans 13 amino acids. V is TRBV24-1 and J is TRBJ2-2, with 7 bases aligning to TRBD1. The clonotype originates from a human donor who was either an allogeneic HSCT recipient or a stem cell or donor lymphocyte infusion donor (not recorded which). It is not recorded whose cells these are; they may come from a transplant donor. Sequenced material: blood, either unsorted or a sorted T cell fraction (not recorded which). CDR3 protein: CATRTGFGGELFF. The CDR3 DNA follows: TGTGCCACCAGGACAGGGTTTGGCGGGGAGCTGTTTTTT.